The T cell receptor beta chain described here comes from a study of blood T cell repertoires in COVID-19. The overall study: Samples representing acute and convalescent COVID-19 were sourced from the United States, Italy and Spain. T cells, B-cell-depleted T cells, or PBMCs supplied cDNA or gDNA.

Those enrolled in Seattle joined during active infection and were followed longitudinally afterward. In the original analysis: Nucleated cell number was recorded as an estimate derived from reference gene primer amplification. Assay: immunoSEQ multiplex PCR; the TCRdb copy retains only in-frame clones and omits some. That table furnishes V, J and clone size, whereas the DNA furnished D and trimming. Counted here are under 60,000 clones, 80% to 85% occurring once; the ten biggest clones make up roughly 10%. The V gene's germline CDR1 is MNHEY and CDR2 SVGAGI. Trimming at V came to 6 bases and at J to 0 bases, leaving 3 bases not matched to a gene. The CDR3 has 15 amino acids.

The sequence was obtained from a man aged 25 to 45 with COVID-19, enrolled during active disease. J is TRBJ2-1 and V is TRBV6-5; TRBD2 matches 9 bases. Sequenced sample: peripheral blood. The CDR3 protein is CASSLSGSSYNEQFF. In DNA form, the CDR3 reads TGTGCCAGCAGCCTTAGCGGGAGCTCCTACAATGAGCAGTTCTTC.